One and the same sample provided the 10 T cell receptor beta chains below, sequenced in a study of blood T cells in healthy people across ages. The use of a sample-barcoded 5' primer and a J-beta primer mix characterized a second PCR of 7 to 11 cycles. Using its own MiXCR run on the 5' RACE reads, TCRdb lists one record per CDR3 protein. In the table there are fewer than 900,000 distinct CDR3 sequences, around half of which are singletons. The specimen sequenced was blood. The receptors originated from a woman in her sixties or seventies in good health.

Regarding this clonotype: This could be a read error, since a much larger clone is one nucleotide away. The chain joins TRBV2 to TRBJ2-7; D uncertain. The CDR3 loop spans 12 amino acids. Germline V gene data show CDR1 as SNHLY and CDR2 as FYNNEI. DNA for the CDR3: TGTGCCGGCAGTGAAAGGCGGAGCGAGCAGTACTTC. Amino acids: CAGSERRSEQYF.

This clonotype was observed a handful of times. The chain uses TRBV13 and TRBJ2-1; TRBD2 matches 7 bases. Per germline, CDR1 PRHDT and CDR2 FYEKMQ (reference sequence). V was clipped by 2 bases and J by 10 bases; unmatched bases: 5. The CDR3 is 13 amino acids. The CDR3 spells CASSLNRGEEQFF. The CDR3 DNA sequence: TGTGCCAGCAGCTTAAATCGGGGGGAAGAGCAGTTCTTC. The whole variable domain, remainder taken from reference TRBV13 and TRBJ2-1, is AAGVIQSPRHLIKEKRETATLKCYPIPRHDTVYWYQQGPGQDPQFLISFYEKMQSDKGSIPDRFSAQQFSDYHSELNMSSLELGDSALYFCASSLNRGEEQFFGPGTRLTVL.

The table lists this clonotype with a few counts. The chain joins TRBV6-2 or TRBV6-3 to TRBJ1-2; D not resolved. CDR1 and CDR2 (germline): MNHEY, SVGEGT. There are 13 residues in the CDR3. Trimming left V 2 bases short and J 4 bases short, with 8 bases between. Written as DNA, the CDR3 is TGTGCCAGCAGTTACGAATCCCCCTATGGCTACACCTTC. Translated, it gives CASSYESPYGYTF.

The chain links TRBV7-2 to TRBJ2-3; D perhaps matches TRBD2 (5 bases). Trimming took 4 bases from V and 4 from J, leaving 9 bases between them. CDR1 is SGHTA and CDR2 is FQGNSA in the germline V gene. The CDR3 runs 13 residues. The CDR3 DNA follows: TGTGCCAGCAGCTCCAGGACTCCAGATACGCAGTATTTT. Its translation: CASSSRTPDTQYF. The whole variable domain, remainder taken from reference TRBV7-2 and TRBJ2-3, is GAGVSQSPSNKVTEKGKDVELRCDPISGHTALYWYRQSLGQGLEFLIYFQGNSAPDKSGLPSDRFSAERTGGSVSTLTIQRTQQEDSAVYLCASSSRTPDTQYFGPGTRLTVL.

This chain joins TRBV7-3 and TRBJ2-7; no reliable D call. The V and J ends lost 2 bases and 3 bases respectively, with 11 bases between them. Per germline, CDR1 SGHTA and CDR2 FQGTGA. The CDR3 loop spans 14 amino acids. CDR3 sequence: CASSLESIDYEQYF. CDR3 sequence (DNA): TGTGCCAGCAGCTTAGAGAGTATCGACTACGAGCAGTACTTC.

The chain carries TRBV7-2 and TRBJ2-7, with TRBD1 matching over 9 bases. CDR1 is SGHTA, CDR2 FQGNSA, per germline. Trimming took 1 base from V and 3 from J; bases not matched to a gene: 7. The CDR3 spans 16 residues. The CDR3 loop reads CASSLGAGTGNYEQYF. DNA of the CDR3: TGTGCCAGCAGCTTAGGTGCCGGGACAGGGAACTACGAGCAGTACTTC. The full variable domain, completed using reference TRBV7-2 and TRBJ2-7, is GAGVSQSPSNKVTEKGKDVELRCDPISGHTALYWYRQSLGQGLEFLIYFQGNSAPDKSGLPSDRFSAERTGGSVSTLTIQRTQQEDSAVYLCASSLGAGTGNYEQYFGPGTRLTVT.

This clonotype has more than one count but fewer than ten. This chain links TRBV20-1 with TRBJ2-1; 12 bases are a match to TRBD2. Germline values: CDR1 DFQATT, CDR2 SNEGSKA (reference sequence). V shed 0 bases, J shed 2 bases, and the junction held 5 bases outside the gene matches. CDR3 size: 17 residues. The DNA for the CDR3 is TGCAGTGCTAGAGATGGGACTAGCGGGTTGGCCTACAATGAGCAGTTCTTC. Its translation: CSARDGTSGLAYNEQFF.

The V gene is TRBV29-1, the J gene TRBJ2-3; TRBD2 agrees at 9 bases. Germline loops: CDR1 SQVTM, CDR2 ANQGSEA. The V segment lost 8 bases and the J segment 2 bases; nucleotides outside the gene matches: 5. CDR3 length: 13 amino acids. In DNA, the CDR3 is TGCAGCACAGGACTAGCGTCCACAGATACGCAGTATTTT. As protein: CSTGLASTDTQYF.

CDR3 sequence: CASSAGTPAETQYF. CDR3 nucleotide sequence: TGCGCCAGCAGCGCAGGAACCCCAGCGGAGACCCAGTACTTC. V is TRBV5-1 and J is TRBJ2-5, with unresolved D. V lost 4 bases and J 5 bases, leaving 15 bases between the germline ends. Per the germline V gene, CDR1 is SGHRS and CDR2 is YFSETQ. CDR3 length equals 14 residues.

CDR3 region: CSAYPGLAGAEQYF. Written as DNA, the CDR3 is TGCAGTGCCTACCCTGGCCTAGCGGGAGCCGAGCAGTACTTC. The chain uses TRBV20-1 and TRBJ2-7; 10 positions agree with TRBD2. This CDR3 spans 14 amino acids. Germline CDR1 DFQATT, CDR2 SNEGSKA (reference sequence). The V segment lost 6 bases and the J segment 6 bases; nucleotides outside the gene matches: 11.